These T cell receptor beta chains were read from a single sample in a study of shared clonotypes between healthy human individuals. Some clones are missing from TCRdb's copy, which holds only in-frame ones; the method was immunoSEQ multiplex PCR. The sample has about 2.1 million clones, just over 90% seen once. Sequenced sample: naive CD8+ T cells from PBMCs. The receptors shown here come from a man in his late teens or twenties in good health. Some clones in this sample may be carry-over from other donors' samples. The CDR3 runs from the conserved cysteine through the conserved F or W. A D gene is named only where the DNA matches it firmly. Where a row states a size, it is once, few, many or the class of an expanded clone; other rows omit it.

V gene,J gene,clone size,D gene,CDR3 protein,CDR3 DNA
TRBV13,TRBJ1-2,few,-,CASTIGWGAHYGYTF,TGTGCCAGCACCATCGGGTGGGGCGCGCACTATGGCTACACCTTC
TRBV29-1,TRBJ2-2,-,TRBD2,CSVGGTTRGDTGELFF,TGCAGCGTAGGTGGGACTACCCGAGGGGATACCGGGGAGCTGTTTTTT
TRBV19,TRBJ1-3,-,-,CASSIPVFGNTIYF,TGTGCCAGTAGTATCCCAGTCTTCGGAAACACCATATATTTT
TRBV29-1,TRBJ2-2,-,TRBD2,CSVETSGRATGELFF,TGCAGCGTAGAAACTAGCGGGAGGGCCACCGGGGAGCTGTTTTTT
TRBV5-1,TRBJ2-7,-,TRBD1,CASSLTGGGEQYF,TGCGCCAGCAGCTTGACAGGGGGCGGCGAGCAGTACTTC
TRBV9,TRBJ2-5,-,-,CASSMIGVKQETQYF,TGTGCCAGCAGCATGATTGGGGTGAAACAAGAGACCCAGTACTTC
TRBV15,TRBJ2-7,-,TRBD1,CATSTGTGDYEQYF,TGTGCCACCAGCACCGGGACAGGGGACTACGAGCAGTACTTC
TRBV28,TRBJ1-4,-,-,CASSDPREGRNEKLFF,TGTGCCAGCAGCGACCCAAGGGAGGGGAGAAATGAAAAACTGTTTTTT
TRBV28,TRBJ2-7,-,-,CASSPRGTVYEQYF,TGTGCCAGCAGCCCCCGGGGGACAGTGTACGAGCAGTACTTC
TRBV28,TRBJ2-5,-,TRBD2,CASSLRTSVWETQYF,TGTGCCAGCAGTCTCCGGACTAGCGTTTGGGAGACCCAGTACTTC
TRBV9,TRBJ2-1,-,TRBD1,CASSFTGAKVGNEQFF,TGTGCCAGCAGCTTTACAGGGGCTAAAGTTGGCAATGAGCAGTTCTTC
TRBV6-5,TRBJ1-1,few,-,CASSYYPQEKAFF,TGTGCCAGCAGTTACTATCCGCAGGAGAAAGCTTTCTTT
TRBV7-3,TRBJ2-2,-,TRBD2,CASSLNGLGELAGGMNTGELFF,TGTGCCAGCAGCTTAAATGGGCTAGGAGAACTAGCGGGAGGCATGAACACCGGGGAGCTGTTTTTT
TRBV28,TRBJ2-7,-,TRBD2,CASSLAGGPYEQYF,TGTGCCAGCAGTTTAGCGGGAGGGCCTTACGAGCAGTACTTC
TRBV7-8,TRBJ2-7,-,TRBD1,CASSMGQGAYEQYF,TGTGCCAGCAGCATGGGACAGGGGGCGTACGAGCAGTACTTC
TRBV4-1,TRBJ1-1,-,-,CASSQDRTNTEAFF,TGCGCCAGCAGCCAAGATCGAACGAACACTGAAGCTTTCTTT
TRBV5-1,TRBJ2-5,-,TRBD2,CASSPLFGTTIETQYF,TGCGCCAGCAGCCCTCTTTTCGGGACTACGATAGAGACCCAGTACTTC
TRBV27,TRBJ2-3,-,-,CASSLQRAPTRTDTQYF,TGTGCCAGCAGCCTCCAGCGAGCGCCTACTCGCACAGATACGCAGTATTTT
TRBV28,TRBJ2-7,-,-,CASSYSPGQEYEQYF,TGTGCCAGCAGTTACTCTCCGGGACAAGAATACGAGCAGTACTTC
TRBV7-2,TRBJ2-1,-,TRBD2,CASSPPGSGTLSYNEQFF,TGTGCCAGCAGCCCCCCGGGTAGCGGGACCCTCTCCTACAATGAGCAGTTCTTC